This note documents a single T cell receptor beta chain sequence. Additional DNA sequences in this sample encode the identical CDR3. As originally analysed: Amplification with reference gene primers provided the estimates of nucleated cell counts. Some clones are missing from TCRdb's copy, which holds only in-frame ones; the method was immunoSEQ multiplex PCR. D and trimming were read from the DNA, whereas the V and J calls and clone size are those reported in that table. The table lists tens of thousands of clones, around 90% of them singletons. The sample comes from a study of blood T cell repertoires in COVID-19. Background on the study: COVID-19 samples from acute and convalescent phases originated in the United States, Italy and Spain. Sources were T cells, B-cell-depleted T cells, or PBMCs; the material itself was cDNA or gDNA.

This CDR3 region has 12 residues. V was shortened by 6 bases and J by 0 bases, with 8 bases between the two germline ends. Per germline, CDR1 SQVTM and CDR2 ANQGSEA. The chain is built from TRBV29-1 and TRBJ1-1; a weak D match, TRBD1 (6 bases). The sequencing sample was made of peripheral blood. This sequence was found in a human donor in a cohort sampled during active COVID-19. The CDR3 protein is CSVRQVNTEAFF. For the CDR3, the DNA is TGCAGCGTCCGACAGGTGAACACTGAAGCTTTCTTT.